This TCR beta chain derives from a study of CD4 T cells in relation to SARS-CoV-2 and coronaviruses. Concerning this clone itself: Its matching antigen is unknown.

The unexposed donors gave CD4+ T cells in about 2010-2019, prior to COVID-19. CD4+ T cells were isolated from the cells after nine to eleven days of culture. Testing used SARS-CoV-2 S/N and four cold-coronavirus spikes on unexposed-donor CD4+ T cells, cells permitting. Some clones are missing from TCRdb's copy, which holds only in-frame ones; the method was immunoSEQ multiplex PCR. This sample has some 19,000 clones, with around 80% found just once. Between the trimmed V and J ends, which lost 5 bases and 5 bases, there was a span of 17 bases. The CDR3 consists of 14 residues. Germline-derived CDR1 and CDR2 are GTSNPN and SVGIG (reference sequence).

What was sequenced was CD4+ T cells from PBMCs, cultured in vitro. This clonotype was sampled from a human donor in good health. The chain links TRBV30 to TRBJ2-3; D is possibly TRBD1 (7 bases). CDR3 residues: CAWGLGGGEDTQYF. DNA for the CDR3: TGTGCCTGGGGCTTAGGGGGCGGGGAAGATACGCAGTATTTT. Using reference TRBV30 and TRBJ2-3 for the parts outside the CDR3, the full variable domain is SQTIHQWPATLVQPVGSPLSLECTVEGTSNPNLYWYRQAAGRGLQLLFYSVGIGQISSEVPQNLSASRPQDRQFILSSKKLLLSDSGFYLCAWGLGGGEDTQYFGPGTRLTVL.